This T cell receptor beta chain was captured in a study of blood T cell repertoires in COVID-19. Study summary: Samples representing acute and convalescent COVID-19 were sourced from the United States, Italy and Spain.

V trimming: 5 bases; J trimming: 0 bases; junction bases outside the gene matches: 9. The CDR3 is 18 residues long. Per germline, CDR1 KGHSH and CDR2 LQKENI. The table came from immunoSEQ multiplex PCR; TCRdb's copy has only in-frame clones and leaves some out. The sample has some 120,000 clones, roughly 86% seen once. The specimen sequenced was peripheral blood. The source is a human donor in a cohort sampled during active COVID-19. The chain combines TRBV18 with TRBJ2-7; TRBD2 matches at 14 bases. The CDR3 region has the DNA TGTGCCAGCTCATCGGGACTAGCGGGGGCCCCAAGCTCCTACGAGCAGTACTTC. This translates into CASSSGLAGAPSSYEQYF.